This passage covers 29 T cell receptor beta chains from one sample sequenced in a study of T cell repertoires in cytomegalovirus infection. TCRdb reprocessed the reads via MiXCR and lists one record per CDR3 protein. The sample shows over 300,000 distinct CDR3 sequences, approximately 9.5% of them seen only once. Sequenced material: PBMCs. These receptors were taken from a human donor in good health (CMV status not recorded). Some clones in this sample may be carry-over from other donors' samples.

At least ten counts were recorded for this clonotype. At one end, the junction sequence differs from germline, possibly due to a read error. The gene calls are TRBV7-2 and TRBJ2-1; TRBD2 aligns across 12 bases. The germline V gene encodes CDR1 SGHTA and CDR2 FQGNSA. The CDR3 covers 15 residues. CDR3 bases: TGTGCCAGCGAACTAGCGGGAGGAGACTACAGTGAGCAGTTCTTC. Translating gives CASELAGGDYSEQFF.

This clonotype was recorded a few times. The chain carries TRBV7-2 and TRBJ2-7; 8 bases fit TRBD1. The V segment lost 2 bases and the J segment 8 bases; nucleotides outside the gene matches: 2. This CDR3 has 12 residues. Germline CDR1 reads SGHTA; CDR2 reads FQGNSA. CDR3 sequence reads: CASSLQGAKQYF. The DNA of the CDR3 is TGTGCCAGCAGCTTACAGGGGGCTAAGCAGTACTTC.

The gene calls are TRBV20-1 and TRBJ2-5, with a weak D call TRBD1 (5 bases). The CDR3 runs 14 residues. Germline CDR1 DFQATT, CDR2 SNEGSKA (reference sequence). The V end was cut by 6 bases, the J end by 0 bases, with 14 bases between. As DNA, the CDR3 is TGCAGTGCAGACAGTAATCGGTACCAAGAGACCCAGTACTTC. Amino acid sequence: CSADSNRYQETQYF.

The table lists this clonotype with many counts. The chain employs TRBV7-2 and TRBJ1-1; no clear D gene. This CDR3 spans 15 amino acids. Trimming pared 5 bases from V and 4 bases from J, leaving 17 bases between. Germline V CDR1 and CDR2: SGHTA, FQGNSA. The CDR3 sequence: CASSHQPGVGTEAFF. CDR3 DNA sequence: TGTGCCAGCAGCCATCAGCCCGGGGTTGGCACTGAAGCTTTCTTT.

In its sample, this clonotype was seen a few times. The CDR3 is CASSLPKTGVRDTQYF. In nucleotides, the CDR3 is TGTGCCAGCAGCCTCCCAAAGACAGGGGTCAGGGATACGCAGTATTTT. The chain couples TRBV5-4 to TRBJ2-3, with 8 bases lining up with TRBD1. CDR1 and CDR2 (germline): SGHNT, YYREEE (reference sequence). The CDR3 has 16 residues. The V segment lost 4 bases and the J segment 6 bases; nucleotides outside the gene matches: 13.

This clonotype was seen ten or more times. V and J are TRBV7-8 and TRBJ2-1, with 13 nucleotides matching TRBD2. The germline V gene has CDR1 SGHVS and CDR2 FQNEAQ. The CDR3 sequence is 15 residues long. With V trimmed by 5 bases and J by 9 bases, 7 bases remained unmatched. This chain's CDR3 is CASSRGLAGPPEQFF. CDR3 nucleotide sequence: TGTGCCAGCAGCCGGGGACTAGCGGGACCCCCTGAGCAGTTCTTC.

The chain employs TRBV4-3 and TRBJ1-1; D may be TRBD1 (6 bases). CDR1 and CDR2 (germline): LGHNA, YSLEER. The CDR3 is 15 residues long. Trimming cost V 1 base and J 4 bases, with 13 bases left between them. DNA of the CDR3: TGCGCCAGCAGCCAAGTGGTGGGGGCCCGCACTGAAGCTTTCTTT. Translated: CASSQVVGARTEAFF.

In its sample, this clonotype was seen many times. V usage is TRBV7-2 and J usage is TRBJ2-3; 7 bases align to TRBD1. Germline lookup yields CDR1 SGHTA and CDR2 FQGNSA. V shed 5 bases and J 2 bases; nucleotides not matched to a gene: 10. CDR3 length: 16 residues. The CDR3 nucleotides read TGTGCCAGCAGCACCCGACAGGGCAGATCCACAGATACGCAGTATTTT. Translating it yields CASSTRQGRSTDTQYF.

The sample holds many counts of this clonotype. V is TRBV7-2 and J is TRBJ2-2; no clear D gene. Looked up from germline, CDR1 is SGHTA and CDR2 is FQGNSA. V gave up 5 bases and J gave up 6 bases, with 10 bases separating them. The CDR3 contains 13 residues. This CDR3 reads CASSPPGAGELFF. CDR3 DNA: TGTGCCAGCAGCCCCCCTGGGGCCGGGGAGCTGTTTTTT.

The rearrangement links TRBV5-1 to TRBJ1-1, with 8 bases that match TRBD1. This CDR3 comprises 15 residues. Germline CDR1 reads SGHRS; CDR2 reads YFSETQ. Trimming at V came to 6 bases and at J to 1 base, leaving 8 bases not matched to a gene. CDR3 in DNA: TGCGCCAGCACCAAAACCAGGGGGCCGAACACTGAAGCTTTCTTT. This sequence encodes CASTKTRGPNTEAFF.

There are many counts of this clonotype. V usage is TRBV7-6 and J usage is TRBJ2-7, with a weak D call TRBD1 (5 bases). The CDR3 runs to 13 residues. Germline assignment: CDR1 SGHVS and CDR2 FNYEAQ. Trimming took 5 bases from V and 2 from J, leaving 10 bases between them. CDR3 nucleotide sequence: TGTGCCAGCAGCCCTTCAGGGCCCTACGAGCAGTACTTC. This encodes CASSPSGPYEQYF. Full variable domain (rest looked up from reference TRBV7-6 and TRBJ2-7): GAGVSQSPRYKVTKRGQDVALRCDPISGHVSLYWYRQALGQGPEFLTYFNYEAQQDKSGLPNDRFSAERPEGSISTLTIQRTEQRDSAMYRCASSPSGPYEQYFGPGTRLTVT.

This clonotype was counted many times. This rearrangement joins TRBV7-2 to TRBJ2-7; D gene uncertain. The germline V gene encodes CDR1 SGHTA and CDR2 FQGNSA. CDR3 length: 20 amino acids. V was shortened by 4 bases and J by 0 bases, with 28 bases between the two germline ends. The CDR3 protein is CASSSLSGLSPDVRSYEQYF. The CDR3 nucleotides are TGTGCCAGCAGCTCCCTATCGGGTCTCAGTCCCGACGTCCGCTCCTACGAGCAGTACTTC.

This clonotype was observed many times. V and J are TRBV7-2 and TRBJ1-5; no definite D call. This CDR3 has 14 residues. The V end was cut by 5 bases, the J end by 2 bases, with 10 bases between. Germline V gene sequence: CDR1 SGHTA, CDR2 FQGNSA. The CDR3 region has the DNA TGTGCCAGCAGCCCGCAATGGGGCAATCAGCCCCAGCATTTT. The encoded protein is CASSPQWGNQPQHF.

This clonotype has at least ten counts. The chain is built from TRBV7-2 and TRBJ2-7; perhaps TRBD2 as D (6 bases). The V end was cut by 1 base, the J end by 1 base, with 11 bases between. CDR1 and CDR2 from the germline V gene are SGHTA and FQGNSA. The CDR3 extends over 15 amino acids. CDR3 DNA sequence: TGTGCCAGCAGCTTAGGGGGCGGGGATTCCTACGAGCAGTACTTC. The encoded protein is CASSLGGGDSYEQYF. The full variable domain, rest sourced from reference TRBV7-2 and TRBJ2-7, is GAGVSQSPSNKVTEKGKDVELRCDPISGHTALYWYRQSLGQGLEFLIYFQGNSAPDKSGLPSDRFSAERTGGSVSTLTIQRTQQEDSAVYLCASSLGGGDSYEQYFGPGTRLTVT.

There are many counts of this clonotype. The chain links TRBV19 to TRBJ2-7, with 9 bases matching TRBD2. CDR1 and CDR2 (germline): LNHDA, SQIVND (reference sequence). V dropped 6 bases and J dropped 4; count of bases not matched to a gene: 7. This CDR3 has 14 amino acids. This chain's CDR3 is CASSTAGGPYEQYF. The CDR3 coding sequence is TGTGCCAGTAGCACAGCGGGGGGCCCATACGAGCAGTACTTC. Variable domain in full (rest from reference TRBV19 and TRBJ2-7): DGGITQSPKYLFRKEGQNVTLSCEQNLNHDAMYWYRQDPGQGLRLIYYSQIVNDFQKGDIAEGYSVSREKKESFPLTVTSAQKNPTAFYLCASSTAGGPYEQYFGPGTRLTVT.

Ten or more counts support this clonotype. This chain joins TRBV7-2 and TRBJ2-1; TRBD2 might be the D (6 bases). The germline gives CDR1 SGHTA, CDR2 FQGNSA. The CDR3 has 13 amino acids. The CDR3 DNA reads TGTGCGTCGGGACTCCAAACCTCCAATGAGCAGTTCTTC. It translates to CASGLQTSNEQFF.

In its sample, this clonotype was seen a few times. The gene calls are TRBV7-2 and TRBJ2-5, with D possibly being TRBD1 or TRBD2 (5 bases each). CDR3 length: 15 amino acids. V was clipped by 3 bases and J by 5 bases, with 16 bases between them. Germline CDR1 reads SGHTA; CDR2 reads FQGNSA. For the CDR3, the DNA is TGTGCCAGCAGCTTGAGGGGTTGGGGCGAGGAGACCCAGTACTTC. It yields the protein CASSLRGWGEETQYF.

The chain is built from TRBV5-1 and TRBJ2-5, with 10 bases lining up with TRBD2. CDR1 and CDR2 (germline): SGHRS, YFSETQ. This CDR3 contains 16 residues. V lost 4 bases and J lost 5; bases outside the gene matches: 11. CDR3 DNA sequence: TGCGCCAGCAGCAGCACCCTAGCGGGGGTGTCGGAGACCCAGTACTTC. The encoded protein is CASSSTLAGVSETQYF.

In its sample, this clonotype was seen a few times. The chain joins TRBV28 to TRBJ2-6; D call uncertain. The CDR3 extends over 15 amino acids. From germline, CDR1 is MDHEN and CDR2 SYDVKM. V lost 3 bases and J lost 1, with 7 bases in between. CDR3 DNA sequence: TGTGCCAGCAGTTTTCCGGGTTCTGGGGCCAACGTCCTGACTTTC. It translates to CASSFPGSGANVLTF.

This chain's CDR3 is CASSSDSGQETQYF. The CDR3, as DNA: TGTGCCAGCAGTTCGGATAGCGGGCAAGAGACCCAGTACTTC. The chain links TRBV27 to TRBJ2-5; 7 nucleotides match TRBD2. With V trimmed by 4 bases and J by 2 bases, 4 bases remained unmatched. This CDR3 comprises 14 residues. The V gene's germline CDR1 is MNHEY and CDR2 SMNVEV (reference sequence).

V gene TRBV28 combines with J gene TRBJ2-1; 16 bases line up with TRBD2. The CDR3 spans 15 residues. Germline assignment: CDR1 MDHEN and CDR2 SYDVKM. V shed 5 bases, J shed 10 bases, and the junction held 5 bases outside the gene matches. This CDR3 reads CASSRGTSGGGEQFF. CDR3 DNA sequence: TGTGCCAGCAGTCGAGGGACTAGCGGGGGGGGAGAGCAGTTCTTC.

The table lists this clonotype with many counts. The gene calls are TRBV7-2 and TRBJ2-7, with D maybe TRBD2 (5 bases). Germline values: CDR1 SGHTA, CDR2 FQGNSA. The CDR3 has 15 residues. The V gene lost 4 bases and the J gene lost 2 bases, with 15 bases spanning the gap. The CDR3 reads CASSSSLGQTYEQYF. The CDR3 coding sequence is TGTGCCAGCAGCTCTAGCTTGGGCCAGACCTACGAGCAGTACTTC.

This clonotype was counted at least ten times. The chain employs TRBV6-2 or TRBV6-3 and TRBJ2-3, with 7 bases matching TRBD2. The germline V gene encodes CDR1 MNHEY and CDR2 SVGEGT. This CDR3 has 17 residues. J was trimmed by 0 bases and V by 6 bases; bases with no gene match: 12. CDR3 region: CASSPTFRDYSTDTQYF. The CDR3 nucleotides are TGTGCCAGCAGCCCCACCTTCCGGGACTACAGCACAGATACGCAGTATTTT.

The chain couples TRBV28 to TRBJ2-1; tentatively, D is TRBD2 (5 bases). The germline V and J ends were trimmed by 2 bases and 5 bases, with 16 bases remaining between them. CDR3 length equals 16 residues. Germline V gene lookup returns CDR1 MDHEN and CDR2 SYDVKM. CDR3 DNA sequence: TGTGCCAGCAGTTTAGGTCCTAGCCCTGATCACAATGAGCAGTTCTTC. Translated, it gives CASSLGPSPDHNEQFF. The full variable domain, its missing parts supplied by reference TRBV28 and TRBJ2-1, is DVKVTQSSRYLVKRTGEKVFLECVQDMDHENMFWYRQDPGLGLRLIYFSYDVKMKEKGDIPEGYSVSREKKERFSLILESASTNQTSMYLCASSLGPSPDHNEQFFGPGTRLTVL.

This rearrangement joins TRBV20-1 to TRBJ2-7; unclear D gene. V was clipped by 0 bases and J by 5 bases, with 11 bases between them. This CDR3 spans 13 amino acids. In germline, CDR1 is DFQATT, CDR2 SNEGSKA (reference sequence). The CDR3 sequence: CSARDPPKDEQYF. The CDR3, as DNA: TGCAGTGCTAGAGACCCCCCGAAGGACGAGCAGTACTTC.

This chain uses TRBV10-3 with TRBJ2-1; D remains ambiguous. CDR1 is ENHRY and CDR2 is SYGVKD in the germline V gene. This CDR3 has 15 residues. V was pared by 8 bases and J by 0 bases, with 14 bases between. CDR3 sequence: CAILREVNSYNEQFF. CDR3 nucleotides: TGTGCCATCCTCCGTGAGGTTAACTCCTACAATGAGCAGTTCTTC.

The chain combines TRBV6-2 or TRBV6-3 with TRBJ2-3, with a weak D call TRBD1 (6 bases). V gave up 10 bases and J gave up 1 base, with 15 bases separating them. Germline CDR1 MNHEY, CDR2 SVGEGT. The CDR3 consists of 14 residues. The CDR3: CAIHRGHRTDTQYF. The CDR3 nucleotides read TGTGCCATCCACCGGGGACACCGCACAGATACGCAGTATTTT.

Only a few counts were recorded for this clonotype. This chain uses TRBV18 with TRBJ2-5, with D uncertain. This CDR3 has 13 residues. Germline V gene lookup returns CDR1 KGHSH and CDR2 LQKENI. Deletions cut 3 bases from V and 9 bases from J, with 14 bases between. The CDR3 loop reads CASSPGPVGAQYF. CDR3 in DNA: TGTGCCAGCTCACCCGGACCCGTAGGCGCCCAGTACTTC.

V and J are TRBV6-2 or TRBV6-3 and TRBJ2-5; 8 bases fit TRBD1. CDR1 and CDR2 from the germline V gene are MNHEY and SVGEGT. This CDR3 contains 15 residues. Trimming took 5 bases from V and 5 from J; bases not matched to a gene: 10. The CDR3 reads CASSRLDRVVETQYF. CDR3 sequence (DNA): TGTGCCAGCAGTCGTCTGGACAGGGTAGTTGAGACCCAGTACTTC.